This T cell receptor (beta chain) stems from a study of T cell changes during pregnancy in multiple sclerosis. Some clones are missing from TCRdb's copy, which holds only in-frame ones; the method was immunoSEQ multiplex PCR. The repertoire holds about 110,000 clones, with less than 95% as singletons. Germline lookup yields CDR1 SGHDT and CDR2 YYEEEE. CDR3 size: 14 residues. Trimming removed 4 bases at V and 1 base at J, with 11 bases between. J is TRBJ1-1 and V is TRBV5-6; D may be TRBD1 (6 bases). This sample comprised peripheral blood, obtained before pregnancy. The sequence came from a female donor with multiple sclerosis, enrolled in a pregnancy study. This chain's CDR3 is CASSQGFSNTEAFF. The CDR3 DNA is TGTGCCAGCAGCCAGGGGTTTTCGAACACTGAAGCTTTCTTT.